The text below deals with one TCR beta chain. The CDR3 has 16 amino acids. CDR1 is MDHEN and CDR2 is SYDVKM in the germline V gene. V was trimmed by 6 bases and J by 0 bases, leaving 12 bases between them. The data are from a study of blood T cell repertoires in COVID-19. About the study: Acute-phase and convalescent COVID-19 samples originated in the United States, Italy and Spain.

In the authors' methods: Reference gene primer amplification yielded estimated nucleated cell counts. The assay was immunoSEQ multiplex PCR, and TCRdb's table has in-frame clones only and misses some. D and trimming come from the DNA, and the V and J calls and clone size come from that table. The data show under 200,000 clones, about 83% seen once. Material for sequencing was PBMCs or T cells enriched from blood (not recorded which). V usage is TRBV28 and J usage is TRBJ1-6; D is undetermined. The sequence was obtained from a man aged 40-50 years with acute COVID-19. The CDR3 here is CASSLRVDSYNSPLHF. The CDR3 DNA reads TGTGCCAGCAGCCTAAGAGTAGACTCCTATAATTCACCCCTCCACTTT. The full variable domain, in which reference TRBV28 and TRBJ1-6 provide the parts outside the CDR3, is DVKVTQSSRYLVKRTGEKVFLECVQDMDHENMFWYRQDPGLGLRLIYFSYDVKMKEKGDIPEGYSVSREKKERFSLILESASTNQTSMYLCASSLRVDSYNSPLHFGNGTRLTVT.